This TCR beta chain was retrieved from a study of T cell repertoires in urothelial bladder cancer. For the study at large: A few lesions each were cT0, cTa, cT1, and cT2 or greater.

Whole-study findings and limits: Benign specimens had a median approximately 13% infiltrating lymphocyte percentage. Median T cells were around 5,600 in carcinoma and roughly 26,000 in benign specimens. One T-cell clone reached up to roughly 15% of carcinoma infiltrating lymphocytes.

Comment on this clone: Its antigen is unidentified.

CDR1 and CDR2 from the germline V gene are SNHLY and FYNNEI. V shed 6 bases, J shed 2 bases, and the junction held 5 bases outside the gene matches. The CDR3 is 14 residues long. Assay used: immunoSEQ multiplex PCR; TCRdb lists only in-frame clones, some missing. The data contain about 14,000 clones, around 64% of them singletons. The TCR comes from a human donor with urothelial carcinoma. The sample consisted of tumor-infiltrating cells from bladder cancer. The chain joins TRBV2 to TRBJ2-3, with TRBD1 matching 7 bases. CDR3 sequence reads: CASSPGQFTDTQYF. The CDR3 coding sequence is TGTGCCAGCAGCCCGGGACAGTTCACAGATACGCAGTATTTT.